This passage covers 32 T cell receptor beta chains from one sample sequenced in a study of shared clonotypes between healthy human individuals. Naive CD8 cells, CD45RO-negative and positively selected for CCR7, excluded terminally differentiated effector memory CD45RA+ cells. Clones were sequenced by immunoSEQ multiplex PCR, and TCRdb holds only the in-frame ones, with some missing. In the table there are 1.5 million to 2.5 million clones, approximately 94% of which are singletons. The sequenced sample consisted of naive CD8+ T cells sorted from blood. The receptor set was obtained from a man aged 18-30 years in good health.

The rearrangement links TRBV14 to TRBJ1-1; D gene unclear. Germline values: CDR1 SGHDN, CDR2 FVKESK. Trimming stripped 5 bases from V and 6 bases from J, with 13 bases between. The CDR3 extends over 13 amino acids. CDR3 sequence reads: CASSDNWVAEAFF. The CDR3 DNA reads TGTGCCAGCAGCGACAACTGGGTCGCTGAAGCTTTCTTT.

The genes are TRBV5-5 and TRBJ2-7; 10 nucleotides line up with TRBD2. The trim removed 3 bases at V and 0 bases at J, leaving 3 bases unmatched. The germline V gene encodes CDR1 SGHKS and CDR2 YYEKEE (reference sequence). The CDR3 totals 15 residues. The CDR3 coding sequence is TGTGCCAGCAGCTATAGCGGGAGGTCCTCCTACGAGCAGTACTTC. Encoded protein: CASSYSGRSSYEQYF.

The chain employs TRBV2 and TRBJ2-5, with a possible D match to TRBD2 (6 bases). The V end lost 9 bases, the J end lost 2 bases, and 16 bases lay between the germline ends. The length of the CDR3 is 14 residues. The germline V gene encodes CDR1 SNHLY and CDR2 FYNNEI. Here the CDR3 DNA reads TGTGCCAGTTCGCCGGGAGATTATCAAGAGACCCAGTACTTC. As protein: CASSPGDYQETQYF.

V gene TRBV19 combines with J gene TRBJ2-7; 10 nucleotides align to TRBD2. Trimming cost V 3 bases and J 6 bases; bases outside gene matches: 5. Germline V gene sequence: CDR1 LNHDA, CDR2 SQIVND (reference sequence). This CDR3 region has 14 residues. The CDR3 here is CASSIELAGAEQYF. In DNA form, the CDR3 reads TGTGCCAGTAGTATTGAGCTAGCGGGAGCCGAGCAGTACTTC.

The rearrangement links TRBV7-9 to TRBJ2-3, with D tentatively TRBD2 (6 bases). The germline V and J ends were trimmed by 2 bases and 0 bases, with 15 bases remaining between them. The CDR3 spans 17 residues. Looked up from germline, CDR1 is SEHNR and CDR2 is FQNEAQ (reference sequence). The CDR3 is CASSLIVGGASTDTQYF. CDR3 nucleotides: TGTGCCAGCAGCTTAATCGTGGGGGGAGCTAGCACAGATACGCAGTATTTT.

V usage is TRBV19 and J usage is TRBJ2-1, with 9 bases identical to TRBD2. The CDR3 covers 15 residues. With 7 bases clipped from V and 0 bases from J, the junction kept 4 bases outside the gene matches. Germline-derived CDR1 and CDR2 are LNHDA and SQIVND (reference sequence). The CDR3 spells CASTLAGSSYNEQFF. CDR3 in DNA: TGTGCCAGTACTCTAGCGGGAAGCTCCTACAATGAGCAGTTCTTC.

V and J are TRBV10-2 and TRBJ2-5; unclear D gene. The DNA end lines up better with TRBJ2-7; the J call may be wrong. Germline V gene data show CDR1 as WSHSY and CDR2 as SAAADI. There are 11 residues in the CDR3. The CDR3 protein is CASSDPYEQYF. The CDR3 DNA is TGCGCCAGCAGTGACCCCTACGAGCAGTACTTC.

The V call is TRBV5-3, the J call TRBJ1-2, with D perhaps matching TRBD1 (5 bases). TRBV5-3 is identified as an open reading frame with a role that is uncertain. The CDR3 sequence is 19 residues long. V was shortened by 1 base and J by 9 bases, with 31 bases between the two germline ends. DNA for the CDR3: TGTGCCAGAAGCTTGTTATTACGTAGATGGGACGGGGACGCAGCTCGCTACACCTTC. It translates to CARSLLLRRWDGDAARYTF.

The J gene is TRBJ2-7, the V gene TRBV7-2; TRBD2 agrees at 9 bases. This CDR3 contains 14 residues. CDR1 and CDR2 (germline): SGHTA, FQGNSA. V lost 3 bases, J lost 2 bases, and 2 bases stayed unmatched. CDR3 nucleotide sequence: TGTGCCAGCAGCTTCGCGGGGGGGGCCTACGAGCAGTACTTC. Amino acids: CASSFAGGAYEQYF.

The chain combines TRBV18 with TRBJ1-2, with D possibly TRBD1 on 5 matching bases. The CDR3 consists of 14 residues. Trimming removed 6 bases from V and 4 bases from J, with 15 bases in between. Germline CDR1 KGHSH, CDR2 LQKENI. The CDR3 nucleotides read TGTGCCAGCTCCCCGGAGGGGTTCGGCTATGGCTACACCTTC. Translated: CASSPEGFGYGYTF.

The chain joins TRBV5-1 to TRBJ2-7; D possibly corresponds to TRBD1 (5 bases). The ends were cut back, 0 bases at V and 3 bases at J, with 16 bases in the middle. The CDR3 length is 16 residues. Germline V gene lookup returns CDR1 SGHRS and CDR2 YFSETQ. The CDR3 DNA is TGCGCCAGCAGCTTGGAGCAGGGCTATCCTTACTACGAGCAGTACTTC. Its protein product is CASSLEQGYPYYEQYF.

J is TRBJ2-6 and V is TRBV7-9, with D uncertain. The V gene's germline CDR1 is SEHNR and CDR2 FQNEAQ (reference sequence). V was pared by 4 bases and J by 4 bases, with 17 bases between. The CDR3 runs 17 residues. CDR3 amino acids: CASSSQSLRSGANVLTF. In DNA form, the CDR3 reads TGTGCCAGCAGCTCGCAGTCCCTTCGCTCAGGGGCCAACGTCCTGACTTTC. The variable domain in full, completed from reference TRBV7-9 and TRBJ2-6, reads DTGVSQNPRHKITKRGQNVTFRCDPISEHNRLYWYRQTLGQGPEFLTYFQNEAQLEKSRLLSDRFSAERPKGSFSTLEIQRTEQGDSAMYLCASSSQSLRSGANVLTFGAGSRLTVL.

The J gene is TRBJ2-1, the V gene TRBV7-8; D may be TRBD2 (5 bases). Germline V gene sequence: CDR1 SGHVS, CDR2 FQNEAQ. The CDR3 length is 15 residues. V was pared by 1 base and J by 6 bases, with 13 bases between. The CDR3: CASSLGSGVGNEQFF. The CDR3 DNA reads as TGTGCCAGCAGCTTAGGAAGCGGAGTAGGCAATGAGCAGTTCTTC.

As to this clone: The sample carries other DNA sequences with the same CDR3. The chain combines TRBV27 with TRBJ2-7, with 12 bases lining up with TRBD2. CDR1 is MNHEY and CDR2 is SMNVEV in the germline V gene (reference sequence). The V segment lost 2 bases and the J segment 7 bases; nucleotides outside the gene matches: 3. CDR3 size: 14 residues. CDR3 DNA: TGTGCCAGCAGTTTAGGACTAGCGGGATCAGAGCAGTACTTC. Residues: CASSLGLAGSEQYF.

This clone appeared a few times. At the DNA level, this CDR3 is encoded by other sequences in the same sample as well. The chain carries TRBV9 and TRBJ1-1; possibly TRBD1 for D (5 bases). This CDR3 has 14 amino acids. CDR1 SGDLS and CDR2 YYNGEE come from the germline V gene. Trimming removed 0 bases at V and 5 bases at J, with 11 bases between. The CDR3 loop reads CASSVGGGTTEAFF. The DNA of the CDR3 is TGTGCCAGCAGCGTAGGCGGGGGAACAACTGAAGCTTTCTTT.

The rearrangement joins TRBV4-1 to TRBJ1-5; TRBD1 might be the D (6 bases). V was pared by 5 bases and J by 7 bases, with 18 bases between. CDR3 length: 15 amino acids. The germline CDR1 and CDR2 sequences are MGHRA and YSYEKL. Written as DNA, the CDR3 is TGCGCCAGCAGCGGGGGCAGGGGCCAGGGGCAGCCCCAGCATTTT. Amino acids: CASSGGRGQGQPQHF.

This chain joins TRBV5-4 and TRBJ1-2; the D is unclear. V was shortened by 4 bases and J by 4 bases, with 8 bases between the two germline ends. Germline V gene sequence: CDR1 SGHNT, CDR2 YYREEE (reference sequence). The CDR3 is 12 residues long. This chain's CDR3 is CASSEGIYGYTF. CDR3 DNA: TGTGCCAGCAGCGAAGGAATCTATGGCTACACCTTC. The whole variable domain, remainder taken from reference TRBV5-4 and TRBJ1-2, is ETGVTQSPTHLIKTRGQQVTLRCSSQSGHNTVSWYQQALGQGPQFIFQYYREEENGRGNFPPRFSGLQFPNYSSELNVNALELDDSALYLCASSEGIYGYTFGSGTRLTVV.

Remarks on this clone: This specimen includes other DNA sequences encoding the same CDR3. This rearrangement joins TRBV5-1 to TRBJ2-7; maybe TRBD1 (5 bases). There are 13 residues in the CDR3. The germline V gene has CDR1 SGHRS and CDR2 YFSETQ. Trimming cost V 1 base and J 2 bases, with 7 bases left between them. The CDR3 nucleotides read TGCGCCAGCAGCTTGACAGGAGCCTACGAGCAGTACTTC. It yields the protein CASSLTGAYEQYF.

The chain employs TRBV27 and TRBJ2-1; the D gene is possibly TRBD2 (7 bases). Germline CDR1 MNHEY, CDR2 SMNVEV (reference sequence). CDR3 length: 15 amino acids. V was clipped by 6 bases and J by 7 bases, with 19 bases between them. The CDR3 loop reads CASRREGGVGNEQFF. The CDR3 coding sequence is TGTGCCAGCAGGAGAGAAGGGGGGGTCGGGAATGAGCAGTTCTTC.

V is TRBV27 and J is TRBJ1-1; D is uncertain. The CDR3 extends over 12 amino acids. Germline V gene lookup returns CDR1 MNHEY and CDR2 SMNVEV (reference sequence). V was clipped by 3 bases and J by 4 bases, with 6 bases between them. The CDR3: CASSFLGTEAFF. CDR3 bases: TGTGCCAGCAGTTTTTTGGGCACTGAAGCTTTCTTT.

This chain connects TRBV25-1 to TRBJ2-1, with 10 bases aligning to TRBD2. Germline CDR1 is MGHDK and CDR2 is SYGVNS. Losses at the gene ends were 2 bases for V and 7 bases for J; bases not matched to a gene: 8. This CDR3 is 16 amino acids long. The CDR3 loop reads CASSESGRGLENEQFF. The CDR3 DNA is TGTGCCAGCAGTGAAAGCGGGAGGGGCCTCGAGAATGAGCAGTTCTTC.

This clone was seen once. This chain uses TRBV4-1 with TRBJ2-5, with 7 bases that match TRBD2. After removal of 5 bases from V and 5 bases from J, the junction contained 11 bases not matched to a gene. CDR1 MGHRA and CDR2 YSYEKL come from the germline V gene. CDR3 length: 15 amino acids. This CDR3 is CASSSQWGEGETQYF. The CDR3 DNA reads TGCGCCAGCAGCTCCCAGTGGGGGGAGGGGGAGACCCAGTACTTC.

J is TRBJ2-7 and V is TRBV7-9; D remains unclear. Germline lookup yields CDR1 SEHNR and CDR2 FQNEAQ (reference sequence). Trimming cost V 5 bases and J 2 bases, with 10 bases left between them. This CDR3 spans 13 amino acids. The DNA of the CDR3 is TGTGCCAGCAGCCCCCAGGTAACCTACGAGCAGTACTTC. Protein product: CASSPQVTYEQYF.

The rearrangement links TRBV6-1 to TRBJ2-3; D perhaps matches TRBD1 (5 bases). This CDR3 comprises 17 residues. Trimming pared 2 bases from V and 1 base from J, leaving 16 bases between. Per the germline V gene, CDR1 is MNHNS and CDR2 is SASEGT. This chain's CDR3 is CASSEPAGSFGTDTQYF. CDR3 in DNA: TGTGCCAGCAGTGAACCCGCAGGGTCCTTCGGCACAGATACGCAGTATTTT.

In its sample, this clone was seen a few times. The CDR3: CASSPQGLYGYTF. In DNA form, the CDR3 reads TGTGCCAGCAGCCCACAGGGCCTTTATGGCTACACCTTC. The V call is TRBV7-8, the J call TRBJ1-2; D is perhaps TRBD1 (6 bases). The CDR3 spans 13 residues. Germline V gene lookup returns CDR1 SGHVS and CDR2 FQNEAQ. V lost 5 bases to trimming and J lost 5 bases, with 12 bases between them.

The CDR3 region is CASSLSGQGIYNEQFF. The CDR3 region has the DNA TGTGCCAGCAGCCTTTCGGGACAGGGGATCTACAATGAGCAGTTCTTC. V gene TRBV7-9 combines with J gene TRBJ2-1; 10 bases align to TRBD1. V gave up 5 bases and J gave up 3 bases; unmatched junction bases: 7. CDR1 is SEHNR and CDR2 is FQNEAQ in the germline V gene (reference sequence). The CDR3 loop spans 16 amino acids.

This clone was seen just once. The same CDR3 can be traced to other DNA sequences in this sample. This chain joins TRBV27 and TRBJ2-2; no definite D call. This CDR3 spans 11 amino acids. Germline loops: CDR1 MNHEY, CDR2 SMNVEV (reference sequence). With 5 bases removed from V and 6 bases from J, the gap between germline ends came to 4 bases. In nucleotides, the CDR3 is TGTGCCAGCAGTAGGGCCGGGGAGCTGTTTTTT. This encodes CASSRAGELFF.

As regards this clone: Additional DNA sequences in this sample encode the identical CDR3. The J gene is TRBJ1-1, the V gene TRBV2; no clear D gene. Trimming took 1 base from V and 0 from J, leaving 6 bases between them. This CDR3 comprises 14 residues. The germline CDR1 and CDR2 sequences are SNHLY and FYNNEI. As DNA, the CDR3 is TGTGCCAGCAGTGAAGGACGCATGAACACTGAAGCTTTCTTT. Translation: CASSEGRMNTEAFF.

The gene calls are TRBV19 and TRBJ2-1; maybe TRBD2 (6 bases). The CDR3 length is 12 residues. Looked up from germline, CDR1 is LNHDA and CDR2 is SQIVND (reference sequence). Trimming took 11 bases from V and 8 from J, leaving 16 bases between them. CDR3: CASGRSAYEQFF. The CDR3 DNA sequence: TGTGCCTCGGGGAGGTCGGCATATGAGCAGTTCTTC.

Regarding this clone: Other DNA variants within this sample encode the same CDR3. The CDR3 coding sequence is TGCGCCAGCAGCCAGACTACCACCTACGAGCAGTACTTC. As protein: CASSQTTTYEQYF. The chain couples TRBV4-1 to TRBJ2-7; possibly TRBD2 for D (5 bases). This CDR3 contains 13 residues. Trimming pared 3 bases from V and 2 bases from J, leaving 8 bases between. Germline V lookup: CDR1 MGHRA, CDR2 YSYEKL.

The chain recombines TRBV13 with TRBJ2-7; TRBD2 aligns across 9 bases. V lost 2 bases and J lost 2; bases outside the gene matches: 4. In germline, CDR1 is PRHDT, CDR2 FYEKMQ (reference sequence). The CDR3 runs to 15 residues. The CDR3 bases are TGTGCCAGCAGCTTAAGTAGCGGGGGACCCTACGAGCAGTACTTC. This translates into CASSLSSGGPYEQYF.

The chain combines TRBV5-6 with TRBJ1-1; 7 positions agree with TRBD1. Trimming removed 2 bases from V and 4 bases from J; junction bases left unmatched: 5. The CDR3 totals 14 residues. CDR1 and CDR2 (germline): SGHDT, YYEEEE. The chain's CDR3 is CASSFMTGSTEAFF. In DNA, the CDR3 is TGTGCCAGCAGCTTTATGACAGGGAGCACTGAAGCTTTCTTT.